This is a list of T cell receptor beta chains from one sample in a study of blood T cells in healthy people across ages. TCRdb processed the 5' RACE reads anew with MiXCR; each CDR3 protein has one entry. The table records approximately 800,000 distinct CDR3 sequences, roughly 25% of them present only once. These data were likewise used in another study, on T cells of mothers and their children.

Specimen: blood. These receptors all stem from a boy aged 5-17 years in good health. Both conserved end residues are part of each CDR3. Each record gives: V gene, D gene, J gene, clone size, CDR3 length, CDR3 protein, CDR3 DNA. D genes are given only for firm matches. Clone size is stated in some rows and not others, as once, few, many or a class when expanded.

V gene: TRBV12-3/TRBV12-4
D gene: .
J gene: TRBJ2-3
clone size: many
CDR3 length: 12
CDR3 protein: CASSWRRDTQYF
CDR3 DNA: TGTGCCAGCAGCTGGAGAAGAGATACGCAGTATTTT

V gene: TRBV28
D gene: .
J gene: TRBJ1-4
clone size: few
CDR3 length: 13
CDR3 protein: CASRPRWDEKLFF
CDR3 DNA: TGTGCCAGCAGACCACGGTGGGATGAAAAACTGTTTTTT

V gene: TRBV7-3
D gene: .
J gene: TRBJ2-6
clone size: .
CDR3 length: 16
CDR3 protein: CASSLGFGSGANVLTF
CDR3 DNA: TGTGCCAGCAGCTTAGGGTTTGGTTCTGGGGCCAACGTCCTGACTTTC

V gene: TRBV9
D gene: .
J gene: TRBJ2-4
clone size: .
CDR3 length: 13
CDR3 protein: CASSVVPGFSQYF
CDR3 DNA: TGTGCCAGCAGCGTAGTCCCAGGGTTTTCTCAGTACTTC

V gene: TRBV30
D gene: .
J gene: TRBJ1-1
clone size: few
CDR3 length: 10
CDR3 protein: CAGMNTEAFF
CDR3 DNA: TGTGCTGGTATGAACACTGAAGCTTTCTTT

V gene: TRBV5-5
D gene: TRBD1
J gene: TRBJ1-5
clone size: .
CDR3 length: 16
CDR3 protein: CASRRTGGDSNQPQHF
CDR3 DNA: TGTGCCAGCAGAAGGACAGGGGGCGATAGCAATCAGCCCCAGCATTTT

V gene: TRBV15
D gene: TRBD2
J gene: TRBJ2-7
clone size: .
CDR3 length: 15
CDR3 protein: CATSRGGLAGYEQYF
CDR3 DNA: TGTGCCACCAGCAGAGGGGGACTAGCGGGCTACGAGCAGTACTTC

V gene: TRBV11-2
D gene: TRBD2
J gene: TRBJ2-5
clone size: .
CDR3 length: 15
CDR3 protein: CASSLEAGGGETQYF
CDR3 DNA: TGTGCCAGCAGCTTAGAAGCGGGGGGCGGTGAGACCCAGTACTTC

V gene: TRBV20-1
D gene: .
J gene: TRBJ1-6
clone size: .
CDR3 length: 16
CDR3 protein: CSARDQTGGLNSPLHF
CDR3 DNA: TGCAGTGCTAGAGACCAGACAGGAGGCCTTAATTCACCCCTCCACTTT

V gene: TRBV7-2
D gene: .
J gene: TRBJ2-3
clone size: few
CDR3 length: 16
CDR3 protein: CASSLVAGPSTDTQYF
CDR3 DNA: TGTGCCAGCAGCTTAGTCGCAGGGCCTAGCACAGATACGCAGTATTTT

V gene: TRBV12-3/TRBV12-4
D gene: .
J gene: TRBJ2-1
clone size: few
CDR3 length: 12
CDR3 protein: CASSFWDNEQFF
CDR3 DNA: TGTGCCAGCAGTTTTTGGGACAATGAGCAGTTCTTC

V gene: TRBV27
D gene: .
J gene: TRBJ1-6
clone size: .
CDR3 length: 13
CDR3 protein: CASSLEVHSPLHF
CDR3 DNA: TGTGCCAGCAGTTTGGAAGTACATTCACCCCTCCACTTT

V gene: TRBV29-1
D gene: TRBD1
J gene: TRBJ1-2
clone size: .
CDR3 length: 11
CDR3 protein: CSDGTEYDYTF
CDR3 DNA: TGCAGCGACGGGACAGAATATGACTACACCTTC

V gene: TRBV29-1
D gene: .
J gene: TRBJ2-3
clone size: .
CDR3 length: 14
CDR3 protein: CSVDGSWSTDTQYF
CDR3 DNA: TGCAGCGTTGACGGTTCCTGGAGCACAGATACGCAGTATTTT

V gene: TRBV15
D gene: TRBD1
J gene: TRBJ1-2
clone size: .
CDR3 length: 15
CDR3 protein: CATSRGGTGLGGYTF
CDR3 DNA: TGTGCCACCAGCAGAGGAGGGACAGGGTTGGGTGGCTACACCTTC

V gene: TRBV5-1
D gene: TRBD2
J gene: TRBJ2-7
clone size: few
CDR3 length: 15
CDR3 protein: CASSPDHGGTYEQYF
CDR3 DNA: TGCGCCAGCAGCCCGGACCACGGGGGGACCTACGAGCAGTACTTC

V gene: TRBV6-2/TRBV6-3
D gene: TRBD1
J gene: TRBJ1-5
clone size: .
CDR3 length: 15
CDR3 protein: CASSLDRVFNQPQHF
CDR3 DNA: TGTGCCAGCAGCTTGGACAGGGTTTTCAATCAGCCCCAGCATTTT

V gene: TRBV28
D gene: .
J gene: TRBJ2-1
clone size: .
CDR3 length: 14
CDR3 protein: CASRPRDLGNEQFF
CDR3 DNA: TGTGCCAGCAGACCCCGGGACTTAGGCAATGAGCAGTTCTTC

V gene: TRBV10-3
D gene: TRBD1
J gene: TRBJ2-7
clone size: .
CDR3 length: 13
CDR3 protein: CAISGQVSYEQYF
CDR3 DNA: TGTGCCATCAGCGGACAGGTATCCTACGAGCAGTACTTC

V gene: TRBV11-2
D gene: TRBD2
J gene: TRBJ2-1
clone size: few
CDR3 length: 17
CDR3 protein: CASSLGTSGNAYNEQFF
CDR3 DNA: TGTGCCAGCAGCTTAGGGACTAGCGGGAACGCCTACAATGAGCAGTTCTTC

V gene: TRBV27
D gene: .
J gene: TRBJ2-7
clone size: .
CDR3 length: 15
CDR3 protein: CASSLRDTYAYEQYF
CDR3 DNA: TGTGCCAGCAGCCTCCGGGACACCTATGCATACGAGCAGTACTTC

V gene: TRBV21-1
D gene: .
J gene: TRBJ2-7
clone size: .
CDR3 length: 14
CDR3 protein: CASSPETSFHEQYF
CDR3 DNA: TGTGCCAGCAGCCCGGAGACTAGTTTCCACGAGCAGTACTTC

V gene: TRBV7-9
D gene: .
J gene: TRBJ2-1
clone size: few
CDR3 length: 16
CDR3 protein: CASSSLSSSSYNEQFF
CDR3 DNA: TGTGCCAGCAGCTCGCTCTCATCGAGCTCCTACAATGAGCAGTTCTTC